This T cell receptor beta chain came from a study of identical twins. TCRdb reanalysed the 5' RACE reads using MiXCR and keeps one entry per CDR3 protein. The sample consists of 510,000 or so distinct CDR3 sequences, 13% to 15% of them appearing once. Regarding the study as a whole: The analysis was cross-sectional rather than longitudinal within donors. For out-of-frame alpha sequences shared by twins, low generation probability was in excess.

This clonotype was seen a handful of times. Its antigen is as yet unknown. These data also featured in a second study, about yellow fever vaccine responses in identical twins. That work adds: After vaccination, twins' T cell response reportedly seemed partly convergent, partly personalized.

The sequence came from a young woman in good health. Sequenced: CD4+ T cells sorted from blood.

The CDR3 DNA reads TGTGCCAGCAAGAGGAGCATGAACACTGAAGCTTTCTTT. Translation gives CASKRSMNTEAFF. V and J are TRBV6-4 and TRBJ1-1; no clear D. This CDR3 is built from 13 residues. Trimming removed 7 bases at V and 0 bases at J, with 9 bases between. CDR1 MRHNA and CDR2 SNTAGT come from the germline V gene.